The present entry profiles one T cell receptor beta chain with its context. Produced via immunoSEQ multiplex PCR; TCRdb's table is partial and in-frame only. The sample consists of over 150,000 clones, over 75% of them appearing once. The data derive from a study of blood T cell repertoires in COVID-19. Study summary: Samples of COVID-19 (acute and convalescent) were obtained from the United States, Italy and Spain.

The CDR3 consists of 14 residues. Per the germline V gene, CDR1 is GTSNPN and CDR2 is SVGIG (reference sequence). V lost 0 bases and J lost 6, with 15 bases in between. The rearrangement joins TRBV30 to TRBJ2-7, with D possibly being TRBD1 (5 bases). The receptor comes from a woman in her fifties or sixties with acute or convalescent COVID-19. What was sequenced was peripheral blood. CDR3 loop: CAWSVFRVRGEQYF. The CDR3 coding sequence is TGTGCCTGGAGTGTATTTCGGGTAAGGGGCGAGCAGTACTTC.